The 4 T cell receptor beta chains given below trace back to one sample, sequenced in a study of blood T cell repertoires in COVID-19. Sequenced by immunoSEQ multiplex PCR; TCRdb stores in-frame clones only, minus some. The sample has about 150,000 clones, more than 75% seen once. Material: peripheral blood. Receptors were obtained from a man in his 60s with acute or convalescent COVID-19.

In DNA form, the CDR3 reads TGTGCCAGCAGCTCGGGACAGGTCTTTATGAACACTGAAGCTTTCTTT. It encodes CASSSGQVFMNTEAFF. The chain has TRBV5-5 and TRBJ1-1, with 8 bases that match TRBD1. The CDR3 consists of 16 residues. V shed 3 bases, J shed 0 bases, and the junction held 7 bases outside the gene matches. Germline values: CDR1 SGHKS, CDR2 YYEKEE (reference sequence).

The chain joins TRBV6-5 to TRBJ1-6; 9 positions match TRBD1. Germline V gene lookup returns CDR1 MNHEY and CDR2 SVGAGI. The CDR3 contains 14 residues. Unmatched junction bases numbered 3, after V lost 4 bases and J lost 8 bases. CDR3 sequence (DNA): TGTGCCAGCAGTTCCGGGACAGGGTATTCACCCCTCCACTTT. This encodes CASSSGTGYSPLHF.

The chain couples TRBV2 to TRBJ2-5; tentative D call: TRBD1 (6 bases). The CDR3 is made up of 15 amino acids. Germline V gene data show CDR1 as SNHLY and CDR2 as FYNNEI. Trimming took 4 bases from V and 0 from J, leaving 12 bases between them. CDR3 region: CASSAPGTYQETQYF. CDR3 bases: TGTGCCAGCAGTGCTCCGGGGACATACCAAGAGACCCAGTACTTC.

This clone was observed once. This CDR3 reads CASSQGQLAGELFF. The CDR3 coding sequence is TGTGCCAGCAGCCAGGGACAGTTGGCCGGGGAGCTGTTTTTT. The rearrangement joins TRBV3-1 (or the pseudogene TRBV3-2) to TRBJ2-2, with 7 bases that match TRBD1. Germline V gene data show CDR1 as LGHDT and CDR2 as YNNKEL (reference sequence). This CDR3 is built from 14 residues. V lost 3 bases and J lost 6; bases outside the gene matches: 4.